This T cell receptor beta chain was sequenced for a study of chemoradiotherapy in HPV16-positive cancers. Points from the study as a whole: In HPV16-positive patients, HPV-responsive T-cell expansion tracked better recurrence-free survival.

This table comes from immunoSEQ multiplex PCR, and its TCRdb copy is limited to in-frame clones, with some not included. The repertoire has roughly 16,000 clones, about four fifths of them found once; the top ten carry around 9.9%. On this clone: Its matching antigen is unknown.

V lost 3 bases and J 4 bases, leaving 19 bases between the germline ends. The CDR3 runs 16 residues. The sequence was collected from a human donor with HPV-associated anogenital cancer. This material was collected from a patient who underwent chemoradiotherapy. V gene TRBV23-1 combines with J gene TRBJ2-7; D tentatively fits TRBD1 or TRBD2 (5 bases each). TRBV23-1 is treated as an ORF (open reading frame) with a function not yet certain. The CDR3 nucleotides are TGCGCCAGCAGTCACCCGAGGGGCAACCATGGTTACGAGCAGTACTTC. This codes for CASSHPRGNHGYEQYF.